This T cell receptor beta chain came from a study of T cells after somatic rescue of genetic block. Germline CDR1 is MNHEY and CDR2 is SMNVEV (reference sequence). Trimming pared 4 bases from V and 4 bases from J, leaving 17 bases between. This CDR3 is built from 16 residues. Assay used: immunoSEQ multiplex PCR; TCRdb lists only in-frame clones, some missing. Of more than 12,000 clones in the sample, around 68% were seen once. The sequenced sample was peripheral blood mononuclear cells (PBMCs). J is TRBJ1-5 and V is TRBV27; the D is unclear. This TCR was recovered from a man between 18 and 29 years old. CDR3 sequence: CASSSVSQAFNQPQHF. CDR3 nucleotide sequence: TGTGCCAGCAGTTCGGTCAGCCAAGCCTTTAATCAGCCCCAGCATTTT.